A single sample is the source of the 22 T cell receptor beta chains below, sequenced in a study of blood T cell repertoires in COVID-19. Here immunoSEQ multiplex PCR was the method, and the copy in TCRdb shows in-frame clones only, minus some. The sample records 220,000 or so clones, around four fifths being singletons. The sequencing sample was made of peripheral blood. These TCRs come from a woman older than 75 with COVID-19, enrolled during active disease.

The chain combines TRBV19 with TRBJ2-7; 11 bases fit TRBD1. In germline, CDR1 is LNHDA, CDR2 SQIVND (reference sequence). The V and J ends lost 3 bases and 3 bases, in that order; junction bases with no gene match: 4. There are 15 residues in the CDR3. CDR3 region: CASSIAGTGGYEQYF. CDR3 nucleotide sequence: TGTGCCAGTAGTATCGCCGGGACAGGGGGCTACGAGCAGTACTTC. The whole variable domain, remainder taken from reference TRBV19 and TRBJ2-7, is DGGITQSPKYLFRKEGQNVTLSCEQNLNHDAMYWYRQDPGQGLRLIYYSQIVNDFQKGDIAEGYSVSREKKESFPLTVTSAQKNPTAFYLCASSIAGTGGYEQYFGPGTRLTVT.

CDR3 amino acids: CASSSHRAGQPQHF. The CDR3 nucleotides are TGTGCCAGCAGTTCTCACAGGGCTGGCCAGCCCCAGCATTTT. V is TRBV27 and J is TRBJ1-5; the D gene is possibly TRBD1 (6 bases). The ends were cut back, 4 bases at V and 7 bases at J, with 14 bases in the middle. Looked up from germline, CDR1 is MNHEY and CDR2 is SMNVEV (reference sequence). The CDR3 is made up of 14 amino acids.

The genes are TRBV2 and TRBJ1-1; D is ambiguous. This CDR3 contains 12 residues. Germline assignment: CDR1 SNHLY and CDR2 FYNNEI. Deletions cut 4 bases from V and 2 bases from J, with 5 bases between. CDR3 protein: CASSGQNTEAFF. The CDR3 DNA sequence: TGTGCCAGCAGTGGGCAAAACACTGAAGCTTTCTTT.

This CDR3 is CASIPRANYGYTF. CDR3 DNA sequence: TGTGCCAGCATCCCGAGGGCTAACTATGGCTACACCTTC. This chain joins TRBV6-6 and TRBJ1-2; no firm D call. The germline V and J ends were trimmed by 7 bases and 0 bases, with 9 bases remaining between them. The CDR3 is made up of 13 amino acids. Germline CDR1 MNHNY, CDR2 SVGAGI (reference sequence).

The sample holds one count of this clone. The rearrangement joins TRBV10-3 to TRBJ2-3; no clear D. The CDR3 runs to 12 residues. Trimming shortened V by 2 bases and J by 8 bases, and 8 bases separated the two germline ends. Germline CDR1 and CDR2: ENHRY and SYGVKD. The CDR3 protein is CAISEGLPTQYF. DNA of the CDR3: TGTGCCATCAGTGAGGGGCTCCCTACGCAGTATTTT.

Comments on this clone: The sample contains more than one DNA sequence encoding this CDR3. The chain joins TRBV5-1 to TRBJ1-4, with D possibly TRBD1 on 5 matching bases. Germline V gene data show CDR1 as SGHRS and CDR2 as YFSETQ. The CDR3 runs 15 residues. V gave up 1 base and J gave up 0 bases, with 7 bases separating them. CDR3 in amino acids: CASSLQGATNEKLFF. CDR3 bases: TGCGCCAGCAGCTTGCAGGGTGCAACTAATGAAAAACTGTTTTTT.

The CDR3 DNA reads as TGTGCCAGCAGCTTAGTTCGAGGGACGAGGGGGTTGGAGACCCAGTACTTC. Its protein is CASSLVRGTRGLETQYF. This chain uses TRBV11-2 with TRBJ2-5; tentatively, D is TRBD1 (6 bases). The ends were cut back, 1 base at V and 5 bases at J, with 20 bases in the middle. CDR3 length: 17 amino acids. Germline V lookup: CDR1 SGHAT, CDR2 FQNNGV.

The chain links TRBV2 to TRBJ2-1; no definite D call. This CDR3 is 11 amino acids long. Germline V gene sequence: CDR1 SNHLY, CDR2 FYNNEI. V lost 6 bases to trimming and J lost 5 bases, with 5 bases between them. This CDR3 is CASRANNEQFF. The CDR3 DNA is TGTGCCAGCAGGGCAAACAATGAGCAGTTCTTC. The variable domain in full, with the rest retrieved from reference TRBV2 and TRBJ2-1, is EPEVTQTPSHQVTQMGQEVILRCVPISNHLYFYWYRQILGQKVEFLVSFYNNEISEKSEIFDDQFSVERPDGSNFTLKIRSTKLEDSAMYFCASRANNEQFFGPGTRLTVL.

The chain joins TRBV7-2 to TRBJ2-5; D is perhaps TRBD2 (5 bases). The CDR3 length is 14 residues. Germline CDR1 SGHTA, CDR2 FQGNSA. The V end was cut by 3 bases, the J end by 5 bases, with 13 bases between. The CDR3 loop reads CASSFRRSRETQYF. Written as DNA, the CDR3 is TGTGCCAGCAGCTTCAGGAGGTCGAGGGAGACCCAGTACTTC.

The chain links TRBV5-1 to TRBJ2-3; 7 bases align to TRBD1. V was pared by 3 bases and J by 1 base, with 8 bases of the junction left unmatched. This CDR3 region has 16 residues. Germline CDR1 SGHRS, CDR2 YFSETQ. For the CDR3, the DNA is TGCGCCAGCAGCTATTCCCACGACAGGGGCACAGATACGCAGTATTTT. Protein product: CASSYSHDRGTDTQYF. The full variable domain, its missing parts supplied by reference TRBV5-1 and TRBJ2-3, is KAGVTQTPRYLIKTRGQQVTLSCSPISGHRSVSWYQQTPGQGLQFLFEYFSETQRNKGNFPGRFSGRQFSNSRSEMNVSTLELGDSALYLCASSYSHDRGTDTQYFGPGTRLTVL.

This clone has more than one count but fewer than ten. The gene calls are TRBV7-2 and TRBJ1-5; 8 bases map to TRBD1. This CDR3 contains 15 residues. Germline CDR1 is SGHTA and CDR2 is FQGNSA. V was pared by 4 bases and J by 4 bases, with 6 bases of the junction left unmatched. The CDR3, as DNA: TGTGCCAGCAGCTCCCGGACAGGGAGGAATCAGCCCCAGCATTTT. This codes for CASSSRTGRNQPQHF.

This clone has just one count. DNA of the CDR3: TGCAGCGTTGGGAGGGCCTCCGGGGAGCTGTTTTTT. This sequence encodes CSVGRASGELFF. The chain carries TRBV29-1 and TRBJ2-2; maybe TRBD2 (6 bases). Trimming removed 4 bases from V and 6 bases from J, with 9 bases in between. CDR3 length: 12 amino acids. The germline V gene encodes CDR1 SQVTM and CDR2 ANQGSEA.

This chain's CDR3 is CASSTQGAERGEAFF. The CDR3 bases are TGTGCCAGTAGTACTCAGGGGGCGGAGAGAGGTGAAGCTTTCTTT. The chain combines TRBV19 with TRBJ1-1; TRBD1 matches 8 bases. This CDR3 is 15 amino acids long. Trimming removed 4 bases from V and 7 bases from J; junction bases left unmatched: 11. CDR1 is LNHDA, CDR2 SQIVND, per germline (reference sequence).

As DNA, the CDR3 is TGTGCCAGCAGTTACCGAACGACAGGGCAGCCCCAGCATTTT. Translation: CASSYRTTGQPQHF. The chain uses TRBV6-6 and TRBJ1-5; TRBD1 matches at 7 bases. With V trimmed by 2 bases and J by 7 bases, 5 bases remained unmatched. This CDR3 contains 14 residues. Germline-derived CDR1 and CDR2 are MNHNY and SVGAGI (reference sequence).

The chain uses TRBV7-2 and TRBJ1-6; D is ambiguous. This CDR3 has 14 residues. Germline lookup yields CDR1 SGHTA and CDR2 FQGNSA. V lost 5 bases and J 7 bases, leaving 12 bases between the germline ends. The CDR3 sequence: CASSVTRWNSPLHF. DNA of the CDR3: TGTGCCAGCAGCGTCACTCGGTGGAATTCACCCCTCCACTTT.

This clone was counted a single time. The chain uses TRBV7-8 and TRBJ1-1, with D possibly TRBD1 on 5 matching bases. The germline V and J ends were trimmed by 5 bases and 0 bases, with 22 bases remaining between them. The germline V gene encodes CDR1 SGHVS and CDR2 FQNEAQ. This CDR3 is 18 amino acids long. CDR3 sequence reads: CASSPRGRSVLLNTEAFF. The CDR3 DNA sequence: TGTGCCAGCAGCCCCCGGGGGAGGAGCGTGCTACTGAACACTGAAGCTTTCTTT. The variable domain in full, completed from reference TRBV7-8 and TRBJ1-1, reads GAGVSQSPRYKVAKRGQDVALRCDPISGHVSLFWYQQALGQGPEFLTYFQNEAQLDKSGLPSDRFFAERPEGSVSTLKIQRTQQEDSAVYLCASSPRGRSVLLNTEAFFGQGTRLTVV.

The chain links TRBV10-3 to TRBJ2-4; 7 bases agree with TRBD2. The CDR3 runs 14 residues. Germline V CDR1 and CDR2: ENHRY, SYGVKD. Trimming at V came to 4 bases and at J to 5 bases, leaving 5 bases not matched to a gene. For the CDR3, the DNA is TGTGCCATCAGTGGGGAGGGTTTCGAAAACATTCAGTACTTC. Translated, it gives CAISGEGFENIQYF.

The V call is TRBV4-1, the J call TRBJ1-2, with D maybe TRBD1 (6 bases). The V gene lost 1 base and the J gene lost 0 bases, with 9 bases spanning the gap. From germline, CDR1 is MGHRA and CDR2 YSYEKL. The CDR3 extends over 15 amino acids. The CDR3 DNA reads TGCGCCAGCAGCCAAGCCCAGGGGTCTAACTATGGCTACACCTTC. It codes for CASSQAQGSNYGYTF.

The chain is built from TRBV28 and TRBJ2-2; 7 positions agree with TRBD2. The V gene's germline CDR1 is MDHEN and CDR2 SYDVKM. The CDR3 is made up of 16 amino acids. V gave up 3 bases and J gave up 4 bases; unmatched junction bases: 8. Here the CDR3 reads CASSFSAGVSTGELFF. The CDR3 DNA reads TGTGCCAGCAGTTTCTCGGCGGGAGTGAGCACCGGGGAGCTGTTTTTT.

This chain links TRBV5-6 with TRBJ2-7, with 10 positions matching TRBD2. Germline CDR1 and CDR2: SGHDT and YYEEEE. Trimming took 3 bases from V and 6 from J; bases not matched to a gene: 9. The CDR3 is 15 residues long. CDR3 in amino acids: CASSSLAGKGGEQYF. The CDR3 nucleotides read TGTGCCAGCAGCTCACTAGCGGGAAAGGGTGGCGAGCAGTACTTC.

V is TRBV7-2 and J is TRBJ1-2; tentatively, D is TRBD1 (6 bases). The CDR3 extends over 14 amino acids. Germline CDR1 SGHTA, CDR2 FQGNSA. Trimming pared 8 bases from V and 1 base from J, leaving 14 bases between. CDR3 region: CASQIGQRNYGYTF. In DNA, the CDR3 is TGTGCCAGCCAAATAGGACAGCGTAACTATGGCTACACCTTC.

CDR3 nucleotide sequence: TGTGCCTGGACCAGGACAGGGGGAAGCTATGGCTACACCTTC. Translating it yields CAWTRTGGSYGYTF. The rearrangement joins TRBV30 to TRBJ1-2, with 10 bases aligning to TRBD1. Germline assignment: CDR1 GTSNPN and CDR2 SVGIG (reference sequence). This CDR3 spans 14 amino acids. The J segment lost 4 bases and the V segment lost 4 bases, leaving 6 bases of the junction unmatched.